These 26 T cell receptor beta chains originate from one sample sequenced in a study of T cells expressing NK-cell markers. With the 5' RACE reads reprocessed, TCRdb shows one record per CDR3 protein and no DNA. This sample carries about 370,000 distinct CDR3 sequences, with roughly 10% going to the ten biggest clones. Sequencing used blood T cells: a sorted CD56 or NKG2C T cell subset, CD4+ or CD8+ T cells, or bulk PBMC T cells (not recorded which). The receptors were gathered from a woman aged 45-60 years in good health.

The CDR3 loop is CASSSIGLAGGGNEQFF. This sequence joins TRBV12-3 or TRBV12-4 and TRBJ2-1; checking the TCRdb D call of TRBD2 is not possible without DNA. The CDR3 extends over 17 amino acids.

The chain employs TRBV12-3 or TRBV12-4 and TRBJ2-1; TCRdb gives TRBD2 as the D gene, but with no DNA this cannot be confirmed. This CDR3 has 14 residues. CDR3 region: CASSSGSQYNEQFF.

The rearrangement joins TRBV5-1 to TRBJ1-1. The CDR3 consists of 12 residues. Germline loops: CDR1 SGHRS, CDR2 YFSETQ. Here the CDR3 reads CASSHLNTEAFF.

The CDR3: CASSLARLAGSSRRGNEQFF. V and J are TRBV7-7 and TRBJ2-1; absent DNA, TCRdb's TRBD2 call cannot be checked. CDR3 size: 20 residues. Germline-derived CDR1 and CDR2 are SSHAT and FNYEAQ (reference sequence).

The V call is TRBV7-9, the J call TRBJ2-2; TCRdb reports TRBD1, a call that lacks DNA to check it against. Germline V CDR1 and CDR2: SEHNR, FQNEAQ (reference sequence). This CDR3 spans 18 amino acids. The CDR3: CASSLSKATGASTGELFF.

The V call is TRBV7-3, the J call TRBJ1-5; the TCRdb call, TRBD1, lacks DNA for checking. CDR3 size: 16 residues. Germline V CDR1 and CDR2: SGHTA, FQGTGA. The CDR3 protein is CASSCGRDRDYQPQHF.

The chain combines TRBV27 with TRBJ1-2. CDR1 and CDR2 (germline): MNHEY, SMNVEV (reference sequence). This CDR3 has 14 residues. The CDR3 loop is CASSPLRDNYGYTF.

This CDR3 is CASSSPKTSGSSNEQFF. The chain carries TRBV6-6 and TRBJ2-1; TCRdb selects TRBD2, and the lack of DNA leaves this call unchecked. Germline V CDR1 and CDR2: MNHNY, SVGAGI (reference sequence). The CDR3 totals 17 residues.

The V gene is TRBV5-1, the J gene TRBJ2-2; TCRdb proposes TRBD2, but this gene call is untestable without DNA. In germline, CDR1 is SGHRS, CDR2 YFSETQ. The CDR3 has 15 amino acids. The CDR3: CASKRERGDTGELFF.

The chain has TRBV7-2 and TRBJ2-7; lacking DNA, the TRBD2 call made by TCRdb goes unchecked. CDR3 length: 15 residues. Germline loops: CDR1 SGHTA, CDR2 FQGNSA. CDR3 in amino acids: CASSFSGALSYEQYF.

The chain has TRBV13 and TRBJ1-2; TCRdb designates TRBD1, a call that cannot be tested without DNA. CDR3 size: 13 residues. Germline V CDR1 and CDR2: PRHDT, FYEKMQ (reference sequence). CDR3 protein: CASSSQGSDGYTF.

The chain carries TRBV7-2 and TRBJ2-3; the TRBD2 assignment by TCRdb is unverifiable without DNA. The CDR3 extends over 15 amino acids. Germline lookup yields CDR1 SGHTA and CDR2 FQGNSA. CDR3 sequence reads: CASSLIAGAPDTQYF.

CDR3 region: CATRSQGARNTQYF. The chain couples TRBV24-1 to TRBJ2-3; TCRdb gives TRBD1 as the D gene, but with no DNA this cannot be confirmed. In germline, CDR1 is KGHDR, CDR2 SFDVKD. CDR3 length: 14 residues.

The chain uses TRBV4-1 and TRBJ2-7; TCRdb gives TRBD2 as the D gene, but with no DNA this cannot be confirmed. The germline gives CDR1 MGHRA, CDR2 YSYEKL. The length of the CDR3 is 16 residues. The CDR3 reads CASSAGSGGSVYEQYF.

The CDR3 spells CATAGWREETQYF. V and J are TRBV24-1 and TRBJ2-5; TCRdb calls TRBD1, which cannot be checked without DNA. The length of the CDR3 is 13 residues. Germline CDR1 is KGHDR and CDR2 is SFDVKD.

This chain links TRBV20-1 with TRBJ2-7; TCRdb outputs TRBD2, but without DNA this stays unchecked. The length of the CDR3 is 11 residues. The germline CDR1 and CDR2 sequences are DFQATT and SNEGSKA (reference sequence). CDR3 region: CSAPAGRVQYF.

This rearrangement joins TRBV9 to TRBJ1-1. This CDR3 has 15 residues. CDR1 SGDLS and CDR2 YYNGEE come from the germline V gene. CDR3 sequence reads: CASSDRDTGGTEAFF.

The genes are TRBV10-3 and TRBJ2-1; TCRdb designates TRBD1, a call that cannot be tested without DNA. CDR1 and CDR2 (germline): ENHRY, SYGVKD. The CDR3 covers 17 residues. Here the CDR3 reads CAISDPGTGGLGGEQFF.

V and J are TRBV6-6 and TRBJ2-1; TCRdb proposes TRBD2, but this gene call is untestable without DNA. CDR1 is MNHNY and CDR2 is SVGAGI in the germline V gene (reference sequence). The CDR3 loop spans 17 amino acids. The CDR3 loop is CASSLLLAASSYNEQFF.

This chain connects TRBV6-2 or TRBV6-3 to TRBJ2-1; without DNA, the TCRdb call of TRBD2 cannot be checked. The germline gives CDR1 MNHEY, CDR2 SVGEGT. The CDR3 loop spans 14 amino acids. CDR3: CASMKREDYNEQFF.

The chain has TRBV9 and TRBJ2-1; no DNA is available, so the TRBD2 call from TCRdb remains unchecked. The CDR3 is 15 amino acids. The germline V gene has CDR1 SGDLS and CDR2 YYNGEE. The CDR3 spells CASSVGWGVYNEQFF.

This sequence joins TRBV20-1 and TRBJ2-3; no DNA is available, so the TRBD2 call from TCRdb remains unchecked. The CDR3 extends over 16 amino acids. Germline CDR1 reads DFQATT; CDR2 reads SNEGSKA (reference sequence). CDR3 loop: CSASSGLAGGPRSLYF.

V and J are TRBV5-1 and TRBJ2-3; TCRdb reports TRBD2, a call that lacks DNA to check it against. Looked up from germline, CDR1 is SGHRS and CDR2 is YFSETQ. The CDR3 spans 14 residues. CDR3 amino acids: CASRRDLGTDTQYF.

The chain links TRBV27 to TRBJ2-3; checking the TCRdb D call of TRBD2 is not possible without DNA. CDR1 and CDR2 from the germline V gene are MNHEY and SMNVEV (reference sequence). This CDR3 region has 17 residues. The CDR3 region is CASSAPPRASGSDTQYF.

The chain combines TRBV30 with TRBJ2-5; TCRdb returns TRBD1, unconfirmable since there is no DNA. In germline, CDR1 is GTSNPN, CDR2 SVGIG (reference sequence). The CDR3 has 13 residues. CDR3: CAWREGTVETQYF.

V and J are TRBV20-1 and TRBJ2-3. Germline lookup yields CDR1 DFQATT and CDR2 SNEGSKA (reference sequence). The CDR3 loop spans 13 amino acids. CDR3 sequence reads: CSASASGRDTQYF.